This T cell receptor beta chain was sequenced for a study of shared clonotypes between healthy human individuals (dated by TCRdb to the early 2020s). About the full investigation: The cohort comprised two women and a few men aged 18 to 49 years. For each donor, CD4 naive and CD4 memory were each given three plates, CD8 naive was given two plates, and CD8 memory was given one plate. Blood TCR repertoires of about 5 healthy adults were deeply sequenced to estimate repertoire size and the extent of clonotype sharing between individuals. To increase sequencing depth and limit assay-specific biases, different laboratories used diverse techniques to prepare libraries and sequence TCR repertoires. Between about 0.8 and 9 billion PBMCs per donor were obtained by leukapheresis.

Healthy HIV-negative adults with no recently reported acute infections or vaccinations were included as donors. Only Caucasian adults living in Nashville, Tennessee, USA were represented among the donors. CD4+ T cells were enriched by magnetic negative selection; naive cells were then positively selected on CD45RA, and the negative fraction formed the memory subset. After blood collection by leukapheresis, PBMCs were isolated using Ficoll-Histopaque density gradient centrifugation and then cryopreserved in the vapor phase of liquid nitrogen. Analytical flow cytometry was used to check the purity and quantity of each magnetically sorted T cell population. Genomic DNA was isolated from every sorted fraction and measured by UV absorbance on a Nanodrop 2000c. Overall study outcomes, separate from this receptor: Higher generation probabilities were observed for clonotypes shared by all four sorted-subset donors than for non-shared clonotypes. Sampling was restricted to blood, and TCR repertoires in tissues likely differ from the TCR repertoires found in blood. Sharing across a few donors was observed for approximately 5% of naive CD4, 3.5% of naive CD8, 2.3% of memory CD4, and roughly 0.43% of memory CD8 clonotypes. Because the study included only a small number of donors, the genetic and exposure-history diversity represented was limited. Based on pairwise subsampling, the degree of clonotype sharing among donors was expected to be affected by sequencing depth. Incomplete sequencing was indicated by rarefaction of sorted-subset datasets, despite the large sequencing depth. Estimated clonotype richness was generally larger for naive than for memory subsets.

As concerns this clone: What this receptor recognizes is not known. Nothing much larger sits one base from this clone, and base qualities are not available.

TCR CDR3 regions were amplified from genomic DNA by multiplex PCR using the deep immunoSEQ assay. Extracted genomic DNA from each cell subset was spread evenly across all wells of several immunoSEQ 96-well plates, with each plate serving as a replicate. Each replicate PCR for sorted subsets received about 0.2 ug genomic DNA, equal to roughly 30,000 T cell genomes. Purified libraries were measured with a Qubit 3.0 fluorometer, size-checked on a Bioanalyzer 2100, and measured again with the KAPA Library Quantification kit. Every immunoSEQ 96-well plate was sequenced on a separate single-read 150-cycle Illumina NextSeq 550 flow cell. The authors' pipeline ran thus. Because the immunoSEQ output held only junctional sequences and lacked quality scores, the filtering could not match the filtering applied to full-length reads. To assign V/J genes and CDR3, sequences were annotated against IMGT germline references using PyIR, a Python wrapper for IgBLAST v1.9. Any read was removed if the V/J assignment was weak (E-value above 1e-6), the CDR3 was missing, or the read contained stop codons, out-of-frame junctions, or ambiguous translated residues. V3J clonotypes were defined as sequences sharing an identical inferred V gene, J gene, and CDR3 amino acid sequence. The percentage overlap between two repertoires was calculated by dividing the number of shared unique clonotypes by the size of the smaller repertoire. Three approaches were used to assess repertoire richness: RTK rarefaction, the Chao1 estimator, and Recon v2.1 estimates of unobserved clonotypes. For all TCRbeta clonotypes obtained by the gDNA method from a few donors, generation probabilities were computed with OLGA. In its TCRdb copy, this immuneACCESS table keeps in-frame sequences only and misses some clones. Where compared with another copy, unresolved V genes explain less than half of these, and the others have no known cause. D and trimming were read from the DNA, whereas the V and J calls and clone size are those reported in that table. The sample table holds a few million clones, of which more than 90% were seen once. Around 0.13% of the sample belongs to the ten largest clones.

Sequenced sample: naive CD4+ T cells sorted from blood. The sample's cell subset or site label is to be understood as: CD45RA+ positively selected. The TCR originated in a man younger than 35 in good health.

At the DNA level, the sequence is TGTGCCAGTGGCGGGGCTCGGGGTGATAATTCACCCCTCCACTTT. Translation gives CASGGARGDNSPLHF. Rearrangement joined TRBV2 to TRBJ1-6, and perhaps TRBD1 as D gene, on 5 matching bases. Deletion took 9 bases off V and 5 bases off J, with a span of 17 bases between the germline ends. The CDR3 spans 15 residues, from the cysteine through the phenylalanine. The retained sequence is limited to the CDR3, 45 bases, with the frame set at the first base. From the germline V gene, CDR1 is SNHLY and CDR2 is FYNNEI.